Below are 9 T cell receptor beta chains sequenced from a single sample in a study of cytomegalovirus exposure and HLA in healthy donors. Primers included in the PCR were 60 Vbeta and 13 Jbeta primers. The repertoire was sequenced with immunoSEQ multiplex PCR; TCRdb's copy has only in-frame clones and lacks some. The data contain tens of thousands of clones, over 60% of them seen just once; the ten biggest clones take up 3.5% to 5.5%. Specimen: PBMCs. These receptors were collected from a woman aged 40 to 50 in good health and CMV-seropositive.

This chain connects TRBV29-1 to TRBJ1-1; TRBD1 is a possible D gene (5 bases). Germline CDR1 reads SQVTM; CDR2 reads ANQGSEA. Trimming pared 0 bases from V and 1 base from J, leaving 9 bases between. The CDR3 contains 14 residues. CDR3 nucleotides: TGCAGCGTTGAAGATGGACAAAAGAACACTGAAGCTTTCTTT. Residues: CSVEDGQKNTEAFF.

This sequence joins TRBV7-8 and TRBJ1-6; 7 nucleotides agree with TRBD1. The junction had 2 bases not matched to a gene; V was cut back by 5 bases and J by 4 bases. In germline, CDR1 is SGHVS, CDR2 FQNEAQ. The CDR3 extends over 14 amino acids. CDR3 in DNA: TGTGCCAGCAGCCTGACAGGGTATAATTCACCCCTCCACTTT. This translates into CASSLTGYNSPLHF.

The V and J genes are TRBV6-6 and TRBJ1-2; 10 bases are shared with TRBD1. This CDR3 region has 15 residues. Germline CDR1 MNHNY, CDR2 SVGAGI (reference sequence). V lost 6 bases, J lost 0 bases, and 4 bases stayed unmatched. The CDR3, as DNA: TGTGCCAGCAGACCCGGACAGGGGGCTAACTATGGCTACACCTTC. As protein: CASRPGQGANYGYTF.

The J gene is TRBJ1-5, the V gene TRBV6-1, with D hard to call. Trimming cost V 1 base and J 8 bases, with 12 bases left between them. Germline CDR1 and CDR2: MNHNS and SASEGT. This CDR3 has 14 amino acids. CDR3 amino acids: CASSEGTSSEPQHF. The CDR3 nucleotides read TGTGCCAGCAGTGAAGGAACCTCGAGCGAGCCCCAGCATTTT.

The chain links TRBV4-3 to TRBJ2-1; 11 positions match TRBD2. Looked up from germline, CDR1 is LGHNA and CDR2 is YSLEER. With V trimmed by 4 bases and J by 4 bases, 9 bases remained unmatched. CDR3 length: 17 amino acids. The CDR3 coding sequence is TGCGCCAGCAGCCCCAGACAGGGACTAGCGGAATACAATGAGCAGTTCTTC. Its protein product is CASSPRQGLAEYNEQFF.

This chain connects TRBV5-5 to TRBJ1-2, with D perhaps TRBD1 (5 bases). The CDR3 extends over 16 amino acids. Germline V CDR1 and CDR2: SGHKS, YYEKEE (reference sequence). Trimming pared 4 bases from V and 4 bases from J, leaving 20 bases between. CDR3: CASSPGHVSSGYGYTF. CDR3 nucleotide sequence: TGTGCCAGCAGCCCTGGACACGTATCGTCCGGCTATGGCTACACCTTC.

The rearrangement joins TRBV5-5 to TRBJ1-1; D call uncertain. Germline CDR1 is SGHKS and CDR2 is YYEKEE (reference sequence). Trimming left V 0 bases short and J 1 base short, with 13 bases between. The CDR3 consists of 16 residues. The CDR3 coding sequence is TGTGCCAGCAGCTTGGCGTCTATCCAGGAGAACACTGAAGCTTTCTTT. Amino acid sequence: CASSLASIQENTEAFF.

The CDR3 nucleotides are TGTGCCAGCAGTGTCCAAGGGGGCAGCTCCTACGAGCAGTACTTC. Translated, it gives CASSVQGGSSYEQYF. The chain uses TRBV6-1 and TRBJ2-7; TRBD1 matches 7 bases. Germline lookup yields CDR1 MNHNS and CDR2 SASEGT. CDR3 size: 15 residues. The ends lost 4 bases at V and 0 bases at J; junction bases unmatched: 6.

This clone turned up a few times. The chain recombines TRBV5-4 with TRBJ1-1; D is possibly TRBD1 (6 bases). There are 13 residues in the CDR3. From germline, CDR1 is SGHNT and CDR2 YYREEE (reference sequence). The V end was cut by 2 bases, the J end by 5 bases, with 10 bases between. The CDR3 DNA reads as TGTGCCAGCAGCTTTACAGGGCGAACTGAAGCTTTCTTT. Amino acids: CASSFTGRTEAFF.